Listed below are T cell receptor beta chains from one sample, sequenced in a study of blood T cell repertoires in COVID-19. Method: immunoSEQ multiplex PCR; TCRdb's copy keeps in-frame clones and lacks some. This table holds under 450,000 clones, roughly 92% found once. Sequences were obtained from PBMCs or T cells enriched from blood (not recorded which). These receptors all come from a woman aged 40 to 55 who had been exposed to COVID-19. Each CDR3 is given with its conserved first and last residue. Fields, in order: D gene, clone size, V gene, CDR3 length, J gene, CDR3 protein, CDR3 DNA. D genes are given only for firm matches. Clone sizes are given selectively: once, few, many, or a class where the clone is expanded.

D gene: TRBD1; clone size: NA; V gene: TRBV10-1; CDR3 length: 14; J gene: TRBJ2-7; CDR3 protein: CASSDKTGIYEQYF; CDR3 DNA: TGCGCCAGCAGTGACAAGACAGGGATCTACGAGCAGTACTTC
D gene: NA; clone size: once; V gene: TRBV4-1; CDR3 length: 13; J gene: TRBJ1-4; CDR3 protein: CASSQDFGGKLFF; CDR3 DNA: TGCGCCAGCAGCCAAGATTTCGGCGGAAAACTGTTTTTT
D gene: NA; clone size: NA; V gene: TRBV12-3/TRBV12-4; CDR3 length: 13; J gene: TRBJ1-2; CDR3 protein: CASSFSQGYGYTF; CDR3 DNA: TGTGCCAGCAGTTTTTCCCAGGGCTATGGCTACACCTTC
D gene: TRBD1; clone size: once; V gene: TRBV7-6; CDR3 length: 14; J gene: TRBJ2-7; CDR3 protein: CASSEDRGGYEQYF; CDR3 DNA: TGTGCCAGCAGCGAGGACAGGGGAGGCTACGAGCAGTACTTC
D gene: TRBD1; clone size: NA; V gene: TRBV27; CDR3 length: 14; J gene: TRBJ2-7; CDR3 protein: CASSPGGGSYEQYF; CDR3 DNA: TGTGCCAGCAGTCCAGGGGGTGGATCCTACGAGCAGTACTTC
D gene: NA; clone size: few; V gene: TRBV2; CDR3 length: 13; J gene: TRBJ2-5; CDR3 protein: CASSEWAGETQYF; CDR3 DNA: TGTGCCAGCAGTGAGTGGGCGGGAGAGACCCAGTACTTC
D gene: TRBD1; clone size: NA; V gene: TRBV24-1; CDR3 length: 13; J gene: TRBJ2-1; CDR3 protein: CATSDDRVNEQFF; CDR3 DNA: TGTGCCACCAGTGATGACAGGGTCAATGAGCAGTTCTTC
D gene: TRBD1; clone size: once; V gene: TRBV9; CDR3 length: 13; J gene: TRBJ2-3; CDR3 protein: CASSPLRDSAQYF; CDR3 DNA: TGTGCCAGCAGCCCTCTCCGGGACAGCGCGCAGTATTTT
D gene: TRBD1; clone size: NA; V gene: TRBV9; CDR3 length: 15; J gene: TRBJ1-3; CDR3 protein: CASSATGSSGNTIYF; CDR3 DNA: TGTGCCAGCAGCGCGACAGGGAGCTCTGGAAACACCATATATTTT
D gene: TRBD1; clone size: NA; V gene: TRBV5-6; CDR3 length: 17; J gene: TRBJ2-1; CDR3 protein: CASSLERDRGGYNEQFF; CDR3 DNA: TGTGCCAGCAGCTTGGAGCGCGACAGGGGCGGATACAATGAGCAGTTCTTC
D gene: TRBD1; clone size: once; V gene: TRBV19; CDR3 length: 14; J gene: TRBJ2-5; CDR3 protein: CASSATGGKETQYF; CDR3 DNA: TGTGCCAGTAGTGCGACAGGGGGAAAAGAGACCCAGTACTTC
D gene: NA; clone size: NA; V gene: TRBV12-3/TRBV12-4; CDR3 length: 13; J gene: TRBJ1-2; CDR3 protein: CASSYSATGRYTF; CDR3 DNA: TGTGCCAGCAGTTATTCCGCGACAGGTAGATACACCTTC
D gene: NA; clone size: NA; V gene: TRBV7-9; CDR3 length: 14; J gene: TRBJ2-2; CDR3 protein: CASSPTSGTGELFF; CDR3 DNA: TGTGCCAGCAGCCCAACATCAGGCACCGGGGAGCTGTTTTTT
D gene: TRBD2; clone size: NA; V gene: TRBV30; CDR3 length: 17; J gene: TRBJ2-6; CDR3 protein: CAWSVGLATSGANVLTF; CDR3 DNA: TGTGCCTGGAGTGTGGGACTAGCAACCTCTGGGGCCAACGTCCTGACTTTC
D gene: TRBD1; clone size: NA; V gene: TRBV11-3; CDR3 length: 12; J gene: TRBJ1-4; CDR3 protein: CASTGDSEKLFF; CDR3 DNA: TGTGCCAGCACTGGGGACAGTGAAAAACTGTTTTTT
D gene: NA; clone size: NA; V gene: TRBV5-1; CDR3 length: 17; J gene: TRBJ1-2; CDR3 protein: CASSLAFSLSSGYGYTF; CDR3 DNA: TGCGCCAGCAGCTTGGCCTTTAGTTTGTCCTCCGGGTATGGCTACACCTTC
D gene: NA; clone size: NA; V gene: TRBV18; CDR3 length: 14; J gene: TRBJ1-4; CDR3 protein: CASSPPGSREKLFF; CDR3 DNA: TGTGCCAGCTCACCACCCGGGTCTCGGGAAAAACTGTTTTTT
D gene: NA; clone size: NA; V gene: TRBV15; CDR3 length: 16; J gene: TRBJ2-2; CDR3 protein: CATSRYGRSPTGELFF; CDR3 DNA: TGTGCCACCAGCAGATATGGCCGTAGCCCCACCGGGGAGCTGTTTTTT
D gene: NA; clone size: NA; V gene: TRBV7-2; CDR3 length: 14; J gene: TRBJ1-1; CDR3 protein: CASSLDAGNTEAFF; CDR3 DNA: TGTGCCAGCAGCTTAGATGCGGGGAACACTGAAGCTTTCTTT
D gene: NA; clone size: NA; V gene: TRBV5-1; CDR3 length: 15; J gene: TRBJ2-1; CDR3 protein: CASSLDSSGGYGQFF; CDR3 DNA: TGCGCCAGCAGCTTGGACAGTTCTGGGGGGTATGGGCAGTTCTTC
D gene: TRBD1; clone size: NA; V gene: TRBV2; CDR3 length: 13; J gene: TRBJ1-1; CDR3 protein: CASKGQGAGEAFF; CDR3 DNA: TGTGCCAGCAAGGGACAGGGGGCTGGTGAAGCTTTCTTT
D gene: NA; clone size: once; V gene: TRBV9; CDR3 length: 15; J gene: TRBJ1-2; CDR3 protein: CASSVAQEGPYGYTF; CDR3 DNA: TGTGCCAGCAGCGTAGCTCAGGAGGGCCCCTATGGCTACACCTTC
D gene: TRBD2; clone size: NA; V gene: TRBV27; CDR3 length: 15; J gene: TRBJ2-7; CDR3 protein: CASSSRRGGRYEQYF; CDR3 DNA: TGTGCCAGCAGTTCCCGGCGGGGGGGCCGCTACGAGCAGTACTTC
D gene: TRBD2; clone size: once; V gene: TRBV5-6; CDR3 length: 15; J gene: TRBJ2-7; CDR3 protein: CASSSPQRGGYEQYF; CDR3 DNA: TGTGCCAGCAGCTCCCCACAGCGGGGGGGTTACGAGCAGTACTTC
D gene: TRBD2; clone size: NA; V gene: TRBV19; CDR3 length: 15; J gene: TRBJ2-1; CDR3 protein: CASTTAGGPPWEQFF; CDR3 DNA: TGTGCCAGTACCACAGCGGGAGGGCCCCCTTGGGAGCAGTTCTTC
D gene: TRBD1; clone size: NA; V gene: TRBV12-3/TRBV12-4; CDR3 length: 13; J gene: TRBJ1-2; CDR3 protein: CASSTGDNYGYTF; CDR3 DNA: TGTGCCAGCAGTACAGGGGACAACTATGGCTACACCTTC
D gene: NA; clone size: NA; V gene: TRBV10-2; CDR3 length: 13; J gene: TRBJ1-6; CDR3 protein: CASSEGGNSPLHF; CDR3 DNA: TGCGCCAGCAGTGAGGGGGGCAATTCACCCCTCCACTTT
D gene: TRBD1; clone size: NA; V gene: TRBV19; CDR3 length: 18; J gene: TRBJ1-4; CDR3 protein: CASQSLRDRGGLDEKLFF; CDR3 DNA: TGTGCCAGTCAAAGCCTCCGGGACAGGGGGGGGTTGGATGAAAAACTGTTTTTT
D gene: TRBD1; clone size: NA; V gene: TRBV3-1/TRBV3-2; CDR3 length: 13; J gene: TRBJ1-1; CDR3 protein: CASSDRTGQGDFF; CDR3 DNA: TGTGCCAGCAGCGATCGAACGGGACAGGGCGATTTCTTT